This entry is about one T cell receptor (beta chain). Deep-level running was used for the assay. Clones were read by immunoSEQ multiplex PCR, and TCRdb kept only the in-frame ones, dropping some. The table records about 600,000 clones, around 97% of them present only once. The CDR3 is made up of 14 amino acids. Germline V gene lookup returns CDR1 SGHAT and CDR2 FQNNGV. The data were obtained in a study of shared clonotypes between healthy human individuals. About the study: The donors, a couple of women and three men, were aged 18 to 49.

The sequenced sample was naive CD4+ T cells sorted from blood. The sample's subset: CD45RA+ positively selected. This receptor was obtained from a woman in her 30s in good health. The rearrangement joins TRBV11-2 to TRBJ2-5; no definite D call. The J call may be wrong; the DNA end is better matched by TRBJ2-7. The CDR3 DNA follows: TGTGCCAGCAGGTCCTTGTCGGAATCCTACGAGCAGTACTTC. This codes for CASRSLSESYEQYF.